Shown below are 24 T cell receptor beta chains from a single sample sequenced in a study of cytomegalovirus exposure and HLA in healthy donors. The data were produced by immunoSEQ multiplex PCR, yet TCRdb's version contains in-frame clones alone and is incomplete. The sample lists under 300,000 clones, approximately 86% occurring once. Sequencing was performed on PBMCs. The receptors stem from a young woman in good health and CMV-seronegative.

The chain carries TRBV29-1 and TRBJ2-3, with no clear D. There are 14 residues in the CDR3. V lost 1 base and J lost 2, with 10 bases in between. Germline assignment: CDR1 SQVTM and CDR2 ANQGSEA. CDR3: CSVEAGRITDTQYF. The CDR3 nucleotides read TGCAGCGTTGAAGCGGGTCGGATCACAGATACGCAGTATTTT.

The V gene is TRBV14, the J gene TRBJ2-3, with D perhaps matching TRBD1 (5 bases). The ends were cut back, 1 base at V and 2 bases at J, with 13 bases in the middle. Germline CDR1 SGHDN, CDR2 FVKESK. The CDR3 loop spans 16 amino acids. The CDR3 loop is CASSQVFSRVTDTQYF. Written as DNA, the CDR3 is TGTGCCAGCAGCCAAGTTTTTTCCAGGGTCACAGATACGCAGTATTTT.

Worth noting for this clone: Other DNA sequences from this sample encode an identical CDR3 as well. As DNA, the CDR3 is TGCAGCGTTGTAGGACAGCGGAACACTGAAGCTTTCTTT. This gives the protein CSVVGQRNTEAFF. The chain joins TRBV29-1 to TRBJ1-1; a possible D gene is TRBD1 (6 bases). The CDR3 has 13 amino acids. Trimming took 4 bases from V and 1 from J, leaving 10 bases between them. Germline values: CDR1 SQVTM, CDR2 ANQGSEA.

This rearrangement joins TRBV14 to TRBJ1-2, with D maybe TRBD1 (5 bases). This CDR3 is 16 amino acids long. Trimming removed 1 base from V and 4 bases from J, with 16 bases in between. Germline lookup yields CDR1 SGHDN and CDR2 FVKESK. CDR3 residues: CASSQVRGAGRYGYTF. Here the CDR3 DNA reads TGTGCCAGCAGCCAAGTAAGGGGAGCGGGCCGCTATGGCTACACCTTC.

This clone came up once. J is TRBJ1-3 and V is TRBV25-1; D is undetermined. V lost 6 bases, J lost 8 bases, and 17 bases lay in between. Looked up from germline, CDR1 is MGHDK and CDR2 is SYGVNS. There are 14 residues in the CDR3. The CDR3 region has the DNA TGTGCCAGCAGGACTTCGAGGGATATAGACACCATATATTTT. Its translation: CASRTSRDIDTIYF.

The CDR3 loop reads CASSIQDSQPQHF. As DNA, the CDR3 is TGTGCCAGCAGCATACAAGATTCACAGCCCCAGCATTTT. This sequence joins TRBV7-2 and TRBJ1-5; no firm D call. This CDR3 has 13 residues. V lost 5 bases and J lost 7, with 12 bases in between. Germline V lookup: CDR1 SGHTA, CDR2 FQGNSA.

In this sample, this clone turned up a few times. The chain couples TRBV6-4 to TRBJ2-7, with TRBD1 matching 8 bases. J lost 3 bases, V lost 4 bases, and 5 bases had no gene match. Per germline, CDR1 MRHNA and CDR2 SNTAGT. The CDR3 runs 14 residues. The CDR3 protein is CASSAGGQGYEQYF. CDR3 DNA: TGTGCCAGCAGTGCAGGGGGCCAGGGCTACGAGCAGTACTTC.

The V gene is TRBV10-3, the J gene TRBJ2-7, with D possibly being TRBD1 (5 bases). The CDR3 is 14 amino acids. The germline gives CDR1 ENHRY, CDR2 SYGVKD. The V end lost 1 base, the J end lost 0 bases, and 7 bases lay between the germline ends. The CDR3 nucleotides are TGTGCCATCAGTGAGTGGCAGGGCTCCTACGAGCAGTACTTC. Amino acids: CAISEWQGSYEQYF.

DNA of the CDR3: TGCGCCAGCAGCGTAGACAGGACTGAAGCTTTCTTT. As protein: CASSVDRTEAFF. The chain has TRBV5-1 and TRBJ1-1; tentative D call: TRBD1 (6 bases). The germline gives CDR1 SGHRS, CDR2 YFSETQ. The CDR3 spans 12 residues. Trimming left V 4 bases short and J 5 bases short, with 9 bases between. Full variable domain (outside the CDR3, taken from reference TRBV5-1 and TRBJ1-1): KAGVTQTPRYLIKTRGQQVTLSCSPISGHRSVSWYQQTPGQGLQFLFEYFSETQRNKGNFPGRFSGRQFSNSRSEMNVSTLELGDSALYLCASSVDRTEAFFGQGTRLTVV.

The chain has TRBV11-3 and TRBJ2-7, with 9 nucleotides matching TRBD1. The CDR3 covers 13 residues. Trimming took 8 bases from V and 2 from J; bases not matched to a gene: 4. CDR1 SGHNT and CDR2 YENEEA come from the germline V gene. CDR3 loop: CASGRDRAYEQYF. Written as DNA, the CDR3 is TGTGCCAGCGGCCGGGACAGGGCCTACGAGCAGTACTTC.

Only a few counts were recorded for this clone. The CDR3 DNA is TGTGCCAGCAGCCAAGCTACGACAGGGGGGGCCTATGGCTACACCTTC. It codes for CASSQATTGGAYGYTF. V and J are TRBV4-2 and TRBJ1-2; 9 bases agree with TRBD1. CDR1 and CDR2 (germline): LGHNA, YNFKEQ. CDR3 size: 16 residues. V was clipped by 1 base and J by 4 bases; unmatched bases: 7.

The chain couples TRBV4-3 to TRBJ1-2, with TRBD1 identical over 7 bases. With V trimmed by 2 bases and J by 7 bases, 16 bases remained unmatched. The germline gives CDR1 LGHNA, CDR2 YSLEER. The CDR3 sequence is 17 residues long. The CDR3 DNA sequence: TGCGCCAGCAGCCAAAAGACGACAGGGTCGGCCGTTGGTGGCTACACCTTC. Its protein is CASSQKTTGSAVGGYTF.

The chain combines TRBV6-5 with TRBJ1-1; D is undetermined. Trimming removed 5 bases from V and 1 base from J, with 11 bases in between. In germline, CDR1 is MNHEY, CDR2 SVGAGI. The length of the CDR3 is 14 residues. The CDR3 loop reads CASSRATANTEAFF. CDR3 sequence (DNA): TGTGCCAGCAGTCGAGCGACGGCGAACACTGAAGCTTTCTTT.

The J gene is TRBJ2-1, the V gene TRBV5-1; 11 bases are a match to TRBD2. The length of the CDR3 is 16 residues. Per the germline V gene, CDR1 is SGHRS and CDR2 is YFSETQ. The V and J ends lost 0 bases and 8 bases, in that order; junction bases with no gene match: 7. The CDR3 DNA reads as TGCGCCAGCAGCTTGGGAACTAGCGGGAGAGTGGATGAGCAGTTCTTC. It encodes CASSLGTSGRVDEQFF.

This sequence joins TRBV6-5 and TRBJ2-1; weak D call: TRBD2 (6 bases). Germline loops: CDR1 MNHEY, CDR2 SVGAGI. The CDR3 runs to 15 residues. The V end was cut by 5 bases, the J end by 5 bases, with 16 bases between. CDR3 coding DNA: TGTGCCAGCAGTCTCGACCTAGCGATTCACAATGAGCAGTTCTTC. Translated, it gives CASSLDLAIHNEQFF.

This clone was recorded once. The chain carries TRBV5-5 and TRBJ1-5, with D maybe TRBD1 (5 bases). The CDR3 consists of 16 residues. The germline gives CDR1 SGHKS, CDR2 YYEKEE (reference sequence). Trimming removed 2 bases at V and 2 bases at J, with 14 bases between. Written as DNA, the CDR3 is TGTGCCAGCAGCTTCAGACAGACGCAGGGCAATCAGCCCCAGCATTTT. Its protein product is CASSFRQTQGNQPQHF.

This chain uses TRBV4-3 with TRBJ2-1, with TRBD2 as a possible D gene (6 bases). Trimming stripped 2 bases from V and 11 bases from J, with 13 bases between. Germline lookup yields CDR1 LGHNA and CDR2 YSLEER. The CDR3 is 13 residues long. DNA of the CDR3: TGCGCCAGCAGCCAATTTGGGACTCCGAAGCAGTTCTTC. Protein product: CASSQFGTPKQFF.

This clone has a count of ten or more. The chain is built from TRBV29-1 and TRBJ1-2, with D possibly matching TRBD1 (5 bases). Per the germline V gene, CDR1 is SQVTM and CDR2 is ANQGSEA. Trimming took 5 bases from V and 8 from J, leaving 15 bases between them. This CDR3 contains 12 residues. This CDR3 reads CSVPQGGNGYTF. The DNA for the CDR3 is TGCAGCGTTCCTCAGGGAGGGAACGGCTACACCTTC. Complete variable domain (other parts from reference TRBV29-1 and TRBJ1-2): SAVISQKPSRDICQRGTSLTIQCQVDSQVTMMFWYRQQPGQSLTLIATANQGSEATYESGFVIDKFPISRPNLTFSTLTVSNMSPEDSSIYLCSVPQGGNGYTFGSGTRLTVV.

J is TRBJ2-7 and V is TRBV15; possible D gene TRBD1, 5 bases. Trimming stripped 1 base from V and 7 bases from J, with 14 bases between. From germline, CDR1 is LNHNV and CDR2 YYDKDF (reference sequence). The CDR3 has 14 amino acids. In nucleotides, the CDR3 is TGTGCCACCAGCAGAGGGGCAGGGTCTGATGAGCAGTACTTC. Protein product: CATSRGAGSDEQYF.

This clone was found once. The J gene is TRBJ2-7, the V gene TRBV29-1, with a possible D match to TRBD1 (6 bases). CDR3 size: 14 residues. CDR1 and CDR2 (germline): SQVTM, ANQGSEA. V dropped 6 bases and J dropped 0 bases, with 15 bases sitting between them. The CDR3 nucleotides are TGCAGCGTCGTTACAGGGATCAGCTCCTACGAGCAGTACTTC. As protein: CSVVTGISSYEQYF.

This clone was seen only once. The rearrangement uses TRBV18 and TRBJ2-5; 7 positions agree with TRBD1. CDR1 KGHSH and CDR2 LQKENI come from the germline V gene. The trim removed 2 bases at V and 2 bases at J, leaving 5 bases unmatched. The CDR3 is made up of 15 amino acids. The chain's CDR3 is CASSPSPGQQETQYF. The CDR3 nucleotides are TGTGCCAGCTCACCATCCCCGGGACAGCAAGAGACCCAGTACTTC.

The V call is TRBV29-1, the J call TRBJ2-7, with TRBD2 as a possible D gene (6 bases). Germline CDR1 is SQVTM and CDR2 is ANQGSEA. With 3 bases removed from V and 3 bases from J, the gap between germline ends came to 9 bases. CDR3 size: 12 residues. The CDR3 coding sequence is TGCAGCGTTGAGGGGGGACTCTACGAGCAGTACTTC. This sequence encodes CSVEGGLYEQYF.

This chain uses TRBV27 with TRBJ1-1; weak D call: TRBD1 (5 bases). Germline V gene sequence: CDR1 MNHEY, CDR2 SMNVEV (reference sequence). This CDR3 has 13 amino acids. V lost 3 bases to trimming and J lost 6 bases, with 11 bases between them. CDR3 bases: TGTGCCAGCAGTTTCAGGGAAACCGCTGAAGCTTTCTTT. It codes for CASSFRETAEAFF.

The chain combines TRBV27 with TRBJ1-1, with D possibly TRBD1 on 5 matching bases. Germline CDR1 is MNHEY and CDR2 is SMNVEV (reference sequence). This CDR3 is 16 amino acids long. Between the trimmed V and J ends, which lost 1 base and 0 bases, there was a span of 12 bases. CDR3 sequence: CASSLFWGGVNTEAFF. Here the CDR3 DNA reads TGTGCCAGCAGTTTATTTTGGGGGGGGGTGAACACTGAAGCTTTCTTT.